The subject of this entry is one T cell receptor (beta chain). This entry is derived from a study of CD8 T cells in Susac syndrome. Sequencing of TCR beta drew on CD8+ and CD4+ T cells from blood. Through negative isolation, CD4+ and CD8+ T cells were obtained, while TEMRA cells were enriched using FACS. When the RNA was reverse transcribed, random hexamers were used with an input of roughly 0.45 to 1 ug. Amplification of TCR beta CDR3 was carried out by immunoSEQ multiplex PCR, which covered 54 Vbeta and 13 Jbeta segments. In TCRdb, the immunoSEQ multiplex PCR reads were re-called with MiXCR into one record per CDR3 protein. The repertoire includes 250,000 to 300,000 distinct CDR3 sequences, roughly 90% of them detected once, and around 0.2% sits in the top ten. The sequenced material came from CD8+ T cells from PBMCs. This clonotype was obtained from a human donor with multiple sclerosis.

CDR3 DNA: TGCGCCAGCAGCCCTCACAGGGTTAGCAATCAGCCCCAGCATTTT. This encodes CASSPHRVSNQPQHF. The chain links TRBV23-1 to TRBJ1-5; a weak D match, TRBD1 (6 bases). TRBV23-1 is filed as an ORF, its function uncertain. Trimming stripped 6 bases from V and 0 bases from J, with 12 bases between. The CDR3 has 15 amino acids.